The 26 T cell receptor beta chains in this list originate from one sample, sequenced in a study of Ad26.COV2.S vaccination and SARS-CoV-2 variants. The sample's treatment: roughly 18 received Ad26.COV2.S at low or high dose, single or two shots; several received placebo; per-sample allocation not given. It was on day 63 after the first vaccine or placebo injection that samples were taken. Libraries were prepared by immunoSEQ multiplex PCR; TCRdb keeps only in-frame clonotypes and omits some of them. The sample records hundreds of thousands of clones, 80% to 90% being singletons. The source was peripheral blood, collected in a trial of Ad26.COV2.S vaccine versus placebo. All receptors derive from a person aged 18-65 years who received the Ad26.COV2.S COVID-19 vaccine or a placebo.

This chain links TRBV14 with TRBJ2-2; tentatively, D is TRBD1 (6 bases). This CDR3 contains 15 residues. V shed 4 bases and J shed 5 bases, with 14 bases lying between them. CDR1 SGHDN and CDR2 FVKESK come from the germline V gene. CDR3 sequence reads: CASSRPGTQTGELFF. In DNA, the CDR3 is TGTGCCAGCAGCCGTCCCGGGACACAGACCGGGGAGCTGTTTTTT. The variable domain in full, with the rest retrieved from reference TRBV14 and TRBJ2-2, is EAGVTQFPSHSVIEKGQTVTLRCDPISGHDNLYWYRRVMGKEIKFLLHFVKESKQDESGMPNNRFLAERTGGTYSTLKVQPAELEDSGVYFCASSRPGTQTGELFFGEGSRLTVL.

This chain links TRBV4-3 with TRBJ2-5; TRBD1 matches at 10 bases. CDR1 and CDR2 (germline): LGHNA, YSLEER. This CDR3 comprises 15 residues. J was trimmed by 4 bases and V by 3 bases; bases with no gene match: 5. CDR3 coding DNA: TGCGCCAGCAGCCATGGGACAGGGGTCCGAGAGACCCAGTACTTC. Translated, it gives CASSHGTGVRETQYF.

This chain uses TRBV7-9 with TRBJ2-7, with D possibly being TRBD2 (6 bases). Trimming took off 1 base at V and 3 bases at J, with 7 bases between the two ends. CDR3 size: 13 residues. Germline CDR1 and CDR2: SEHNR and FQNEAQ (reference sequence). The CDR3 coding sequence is TGTGCCAGCAGCTTAGTGGGGGGCTACGAGCAGTACTTC. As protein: CASSLVGGYEQYF.

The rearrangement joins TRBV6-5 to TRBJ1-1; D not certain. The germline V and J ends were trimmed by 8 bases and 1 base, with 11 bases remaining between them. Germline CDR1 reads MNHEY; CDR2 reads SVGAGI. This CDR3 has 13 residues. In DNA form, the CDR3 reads TGTGCCAGCGGGAGACGGGGGAACACTGAAGCTTTCTTT. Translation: CASGRRGNTEAFF.

The CDR3 region is CSASRDGYTF. The CDR3 DNA reads as TGCAGTGCTAGTAGGGACGGCTACACCTTC. The chain combines TRBV20-1 with TRBJ1-2, with D perhaps matching TRBD1 (5 bases). Trimming pared 3 bases from V and 8 bases from J, leaving 7 bases between. Germline loops: CDR1 DFQATT, CDR2 SNEGSKA (reference sequence). There are 10 residues in the CDR3.

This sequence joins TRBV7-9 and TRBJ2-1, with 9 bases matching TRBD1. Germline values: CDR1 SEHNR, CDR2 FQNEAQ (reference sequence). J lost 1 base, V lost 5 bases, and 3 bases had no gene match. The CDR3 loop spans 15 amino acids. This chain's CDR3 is CASSIQGASYNEQFF. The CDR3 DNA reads TGTGCCAGCAGCATACAGGGGGCTTCCTACAATGAGCAGTTCTTC.

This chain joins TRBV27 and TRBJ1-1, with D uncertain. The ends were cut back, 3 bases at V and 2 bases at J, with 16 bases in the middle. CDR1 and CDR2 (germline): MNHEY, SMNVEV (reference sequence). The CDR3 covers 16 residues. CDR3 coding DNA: TGTGCCAGCAGTTTTATCCTCTCCTCTGACAACACTGAAGCTTTCTTT. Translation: CASSFILSSDNTEAFF.

The CDR3: CATSNLEGIGRNEQFF. The CDR3 nucleotides read TGTGCCACCAGCAACTTGGAGGGGATCGGGCGCAATGAGCAGTTCTTC. The V call is TRBV24-1, the J call TRBJ2-1; tentatively, D is TRBD2 (6 bases). The CDR3 has 16 amino acids. CDR1 and CDR2 (germline): KGHDR, SFDVKD. V lost 7 bases and J 6 bases, leaving 21 bases between the germline ends.

Here the CDR3 reads CASTPSNSGLSYTF. The CDR3 DNA sequence: TGTGCCAGCACCCCAAGTAATTCGGGACTTAGTTACACCTTC. This sequence joins TRBV4-2 and TRBJ1-2; the D gene is possibly TRBD1 (5 bases). This CDR3 has 14 amino acids. From germline, CDR1 is LGHNA and CDR2 YNFKEQ. V was pared by 7 bases and J by 11 bases, with 23 bases between.

This CDR3 reads CASSLAGGGNNEQFF. The CDR3 bases are TGTGCCAGCAGCTTGGCCGGGGGGGGCAACAATGAGCAGTTCTTC. The chain joins TRBV5-4 to TRBJ2-1; 8 positions agree with TRBD2. Germline CDR1 is SGHNT and CDR2 is YYREEE (reference sequence). The CDR3 is made up of 15 amino acids. V was pared by 0 bases and J by 5 bases, with 4 bases of the junction left unmatched. Combining the CDR3 with reference TRBV5-4 and TRBJ2-1 gives the whole variable domain ETGVTQSPTHLIKTRGQQVTLRCSSQSGHNTVSWYQQALGQGPQFIFQYYREEENGRGNFPPRFSGLQFPNYSSELNVNALELDDSALYLCASSLAGGGNNEQFFGPGTRLTVL.

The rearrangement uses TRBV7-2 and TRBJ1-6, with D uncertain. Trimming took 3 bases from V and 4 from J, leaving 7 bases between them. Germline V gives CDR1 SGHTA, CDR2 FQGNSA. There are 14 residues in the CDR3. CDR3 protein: CASSLEQYNSPLHF. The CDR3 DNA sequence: TGTGCCAGCAGCTTGGAACAATATAATTCACCCCTCCACTTT.

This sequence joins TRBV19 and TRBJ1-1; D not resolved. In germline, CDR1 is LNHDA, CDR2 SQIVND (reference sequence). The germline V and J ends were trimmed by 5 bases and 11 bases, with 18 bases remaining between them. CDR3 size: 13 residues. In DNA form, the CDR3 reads TGTGCCAGTAGTGGGCCCAATCCCGTAGGGGCTTTCTTT. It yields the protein CASSGPNPVGAFF.

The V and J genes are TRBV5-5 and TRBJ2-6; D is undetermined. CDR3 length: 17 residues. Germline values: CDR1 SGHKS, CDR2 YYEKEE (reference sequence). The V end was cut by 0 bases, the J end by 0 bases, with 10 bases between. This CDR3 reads CASSLVRMGSGANVLTF. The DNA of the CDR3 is TGTGCCAGCAGCTTGGTCAGAATGGGCTCTGGGGCCAACGTCCTGACTTTC.

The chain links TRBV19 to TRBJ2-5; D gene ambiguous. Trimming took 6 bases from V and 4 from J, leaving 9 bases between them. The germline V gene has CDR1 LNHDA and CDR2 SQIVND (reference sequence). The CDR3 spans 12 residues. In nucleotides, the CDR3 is TGTGCCAGTAGCCTGAACAGAGAGACCCAGTACTTC. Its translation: CASSLNRETQYF.

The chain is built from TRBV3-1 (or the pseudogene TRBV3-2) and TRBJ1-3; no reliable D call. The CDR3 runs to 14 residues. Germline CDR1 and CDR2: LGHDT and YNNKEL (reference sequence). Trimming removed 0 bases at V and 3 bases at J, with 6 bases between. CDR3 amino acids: CASSQDGLGNTIYF. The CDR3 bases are TGTGCCAGCAGCCAAGATGGTCTTGGAAACACCATATATTTT.

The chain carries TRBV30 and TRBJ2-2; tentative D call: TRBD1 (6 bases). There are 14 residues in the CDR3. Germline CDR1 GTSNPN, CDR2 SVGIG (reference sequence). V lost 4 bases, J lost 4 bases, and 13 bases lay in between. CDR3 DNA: TGTGCCTGGAAGGGGTGGACAGTCACCGGGGAGCTGTTTTTT. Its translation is CAWKGWTVTGELFF. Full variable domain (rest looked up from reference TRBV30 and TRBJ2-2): SQTIHQWPATLVQPVGSPLSLECTVEGTSNPNLYWYRQAAGRGLQLLFYSVGIGQISSEVPQNLSASRPQDRQFILSSKKLLLSDSGFYLCAWKGWTVTGELFFGEGSRLTVL.

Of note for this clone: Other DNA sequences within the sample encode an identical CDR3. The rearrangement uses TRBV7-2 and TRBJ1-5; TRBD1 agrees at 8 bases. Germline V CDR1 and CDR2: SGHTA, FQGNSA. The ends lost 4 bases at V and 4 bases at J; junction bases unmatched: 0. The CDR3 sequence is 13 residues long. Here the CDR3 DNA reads TGTGCCAGCAGCTACAGGGGGAATCAGCCCCAGCATTTT. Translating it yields CASSYRGNQPQHF.

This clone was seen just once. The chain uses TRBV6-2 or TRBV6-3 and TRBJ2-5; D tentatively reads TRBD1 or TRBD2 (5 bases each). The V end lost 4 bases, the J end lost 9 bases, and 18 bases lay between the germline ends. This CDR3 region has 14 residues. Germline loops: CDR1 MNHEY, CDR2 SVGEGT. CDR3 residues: CASSSWGGGGAQYF. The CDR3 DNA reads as TGTGCCAGCAGTTCCTGGGGCGGCGGAGGAGCCCAGTACTTC.

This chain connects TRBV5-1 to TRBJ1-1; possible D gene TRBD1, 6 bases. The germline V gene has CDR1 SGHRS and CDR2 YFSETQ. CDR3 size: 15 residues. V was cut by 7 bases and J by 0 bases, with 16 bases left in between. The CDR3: CASSLSGALNTEAFF. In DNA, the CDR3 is TGCGCCAGCTCTCTTTCAGGGGCCTTGAACACTGAAGCTTTCTTT.

CDR3 coding DNA: TGTGCCAGCAGCTCCCAGCGGGGGGGCTTGCACGAGCAGTACTTC. Translated, it gives CASSSQRGGLHEQYF. The chain employs TRBV7-2 and TRBJ2-7, with 10 nucleotides matching TRBD2. V lost 4 bases and J lost 5; bases outside the gene matches: 8. Germline V gene lookup returns CDR1 SGHTA and CDR2 FQGNSA. This CDR3 has 15 residues.

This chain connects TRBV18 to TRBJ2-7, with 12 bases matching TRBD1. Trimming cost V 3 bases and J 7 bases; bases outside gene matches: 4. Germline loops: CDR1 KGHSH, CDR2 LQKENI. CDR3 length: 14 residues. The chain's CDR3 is CASSPGQGAVEQYF. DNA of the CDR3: TGTGCCAGCTCACCGGGACAGGGGGCTGTTGAGCAGTACTTC.

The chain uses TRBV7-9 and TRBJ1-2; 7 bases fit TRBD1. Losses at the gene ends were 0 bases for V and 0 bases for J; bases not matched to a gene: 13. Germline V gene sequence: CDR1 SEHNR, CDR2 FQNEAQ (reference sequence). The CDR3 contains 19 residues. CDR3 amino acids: CASSLARDSQSQTNYGYTF. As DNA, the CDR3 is TGTGCCAGCAGCTTAGCGAGGGACAGCCAATCCCAAACTAACTATGGCTACACCTTC.

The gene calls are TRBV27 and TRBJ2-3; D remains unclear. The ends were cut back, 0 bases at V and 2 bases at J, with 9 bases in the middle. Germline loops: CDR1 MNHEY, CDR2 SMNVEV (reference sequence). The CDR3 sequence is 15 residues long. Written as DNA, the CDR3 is TGTGCCAGCAGTTTATCGAGGTTGAACACAGATACGCAGTATTTT. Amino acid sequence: CASSLSRLNTDTQYF.

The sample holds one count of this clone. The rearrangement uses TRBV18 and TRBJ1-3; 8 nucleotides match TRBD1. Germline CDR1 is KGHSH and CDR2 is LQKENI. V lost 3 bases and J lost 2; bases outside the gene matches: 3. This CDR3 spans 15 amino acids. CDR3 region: CASSPDRVAGNTIYF. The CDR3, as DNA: TGTGCCAGCTCACCGGACAGGGTGGCTGGAAACACCATATATTTT.

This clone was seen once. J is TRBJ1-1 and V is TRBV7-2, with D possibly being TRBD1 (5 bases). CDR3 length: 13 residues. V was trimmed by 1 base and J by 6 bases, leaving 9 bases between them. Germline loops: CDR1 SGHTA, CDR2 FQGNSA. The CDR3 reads CASSLDGAPEAFF. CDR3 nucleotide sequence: TGTGCCAGCAGCTTAGATGGGGCCCCTGAAGCTTTCTTT.

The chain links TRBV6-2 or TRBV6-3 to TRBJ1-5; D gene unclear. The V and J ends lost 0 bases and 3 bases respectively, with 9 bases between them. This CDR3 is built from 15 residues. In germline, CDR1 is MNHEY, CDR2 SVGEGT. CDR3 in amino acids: CASSYSNSPNQPQHF. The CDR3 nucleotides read TGTGCCAGCAGTTACTCGAACAGTCCCAATCAGCCCCAGCATTTT.